This paragraph covers one T cell receptor (beta chain) sequence. Assay: immunoSEQ multiplex PCR; the TCRdb copy retains only in-frame clones and omits some. The profile shows fewer than 35,000 clones, around 87% of them singletons. The CDR3 loop spans 14 amino acids. Germline CDR1 SNHLY, CDR2 FYNNEI. V gave up 3 bases and J gave up 0 bases, with 9 bases separating them. The entry originates in a study of blood T cell repertoires in COVID-19. Whole-study context: COVID-19 samples from acute and convalescent phases originated in the United States, Italy and Spain. T cells, B-cell-depleted T cells, or PBMCs supplied cDNA or gDNA.

The chain joins TRBV2 to TRBJ2-7, with D uncertain. This sequence originates from a man aged 50 or older with active or convalescent COVID-19. The specimen sequenced was peripheral blood. The CDR3 reads CASSDRRNSYEQYF. The DNA for the CDR3 is TGTGCCAGCAGTGATCGGCGGAACTCCTACGAGCAGTACTTC.